This TCR beta chain was sequenced during a study of blood T cell repertoires in COVID-19. Libraries were prepared by immunoSEQ multiplex PCR; TCRdb keeps only in-frame clonotypes and omits some of them. The table has 250,000 to 300,000 clones, about 89% seen once; the top ten hold about 1.7%. This clone was recorded once. Germline assignment: CDR1 MGHDK and CDR2 SYGVNS. With 2 bases removed from V and 7 bases from J, the gap between germline ends came to 14 bases. The CDR3 extends over 14 amino acids. V is TRBV25-1 and J is TRBJ1-1; a weak D match, TRBD1 (6 bases). This sequence originates from a woman in her thirties or forties who had recovered from COVID-19. The sample taken for sequencing was PBMCs or T cells enriched from blood (not recorded which). The CDR3 coding sequence is TGTGCCAGCAGTGAACCAGGACAGTTTAATGAAGCTTTCTTT. This gives the protein CASSEPGQFNEAFF.